This record concerns one T cell receptor beta chain sequence. What it binds is unknown. Regions amplified from RNA transcripts were the TCR beta CDR3 regions. Primed by the HTBI set, a first-round RT-PCR was run on the TCR CDR3. TCRdb recomputed calls from the multiplex PCR reads with MiXCR, one row per CDR3 protein. The table lists around 610,000 distinct CDR3 sequences, around 15% of them singletons. This record belongs to a study of T cells in Graves' hyperthyroidism and ophthalmopathy. In the study overall: Peripheral blood samples were taken at initial diagnosis, prior to any treatment. General study findings and limits: Within blood appeared most thyroid clonotypes that had expanded above 0.001.

Ophthalmopathy patients all had a Clinical Activity Score of at least 3, a NOSPECS grade of at least 4 and disease under 3 months old. Fresh peripheral blood, 9.5 to 10 ml of it, supplied the PBMCs. This CDR3 region has 14 residues. V shed 1 base and J shed 4 bases, with 13 bases lying between them. Germline loops: CDR1 DFQATT, CDR2 SNEGSKA (reference sequence). The TCR originated in a woman in her forties with Graves' ophthalmopathy. Sequencing was performed on blood. This sequence joins TRBV20-1 and TRBJ1-2; D is unresolved. The CDR3 loop reads CSARGHKGGYGYTF. For the CDR3, the DNA is TGCAGTGCTAGAGGTCATAAGGGTGGCTATGGCTACACCTTC.